The 17 T cell receptor beta chains given below trace back to one sample, sequenced in a study of blood T cell repertoires in COVID-19. Some clones are missing from TCRdb's copy, which holds only in-frame ones; the method was immunoSEQ multiplex PCR. There are about 160,000 clones in the sample; around 87% occur only once, and under 13% lies in the top ten. Sequencing was carried out using peripheral blood. The receptor source for this set is a woman aged 70-85 years with COVID-19, enrolled during active disease.

This sequence joins TRBV6-5 and TRBJ2-7; 9 bases are a match to TRBD1. The germline gives CDR1 MNHEY, CDR2 SVGAGI. The CDR3 totals 16 residues. Losses at the gene ends were 0 bases for V and 1 base for J; bases not matched to a gene: 4. The CDR3 loop is CASSYSRDRVSYEQYF. For the CDR3, the DNA is TGTGCCAGCAGTTACTCACGGGACAGGGTTTCCTACGAGCAGTACTTC.

The table lists this clone with a count of one. The J gene is TRBJ1-5, the V gene TRBV2; D unresolved. Germline V gene lookup returns CDR1 SNHLY and CDR2 FYNNEI. V was clipped by 6 bases and J by 1 base, with 10 bases between them. The CDR3 has 14 amino acids. The CDR3 region is CASRLSGSNQPQHF. The CDR3 nucleotides are TGTGCCAGCAGGTTAAGTGGCAGCAATCAGCCCCAGCATTTT. The whole variable domain, remainder taken from reference TRBV2 and TRBJ1-5, is EPEVTQTPSHQVTQMGQEVILRCVPISNHLYFYWYRQILGQKVEFLVSFYNNEISEKSEIFDDQFSVERPDGSNFTLKIRSTKLEDSAMYFCASRLSGSNQPQHFGDGTRLSIL.

The chain is built from TRBV3-1 (or the pseudogene TRBV3-2) and TRBJ2-6; 8 positions match TRBD1. Germline values: CDR1 LGHDT, CDR2 YNNKEL (reference sequence). This CDR3 has 17 amino acids. The junction had 9 bases not matched to a gene; V was cut back by 7 bases and J by 1 base. The CDR3, as DNA: TGTGCCAGCAACAAACAGGGGGGCGTTTCTGGGGCCAACGTCCTGACTTTC. It encodes CASNKQGGVSGANVLTF.

The V call is TRBV29-1, the J call TRBJ2-7; 7 nucleotides agree with TRBD1. V lost 7 bases to trimming and J lost 5 bases; unmatched junction nucleotides: 8. The length of the CDR3 is 12 residues. In germline, CDR1 is SQVTM, CDR2 ANQGSEA. CDR3 sequence reads: CSARQGPDEQYF. For the CDR3, the DNA is TGCAGCGCCAGACAGGGTCCCGACGAGCAGTACTTC.

The rearrangement joins TRBV12-2 to TRBJ1-4. TRBV12-2 is marked as a pseudogene. The CDR3 covers 16 residues. The CDR3 nucleotides are TGTGCAAGTCGCTCGCGAGAGGAAGCAACTAATGAAAAACTGTTTTTT. It translates to CASRSREEATNEKLFF.

The rearrangement joins TRBV18 to TRBJ2-1, with D hard to call. Germline V lookup: CDR1 KGHSH, CDR2 LQKENI. There are 14 residues in the CDR3. Deletions cut 3 bases from V and 5 bases from J, with 11 bases between. The CDR3 DNA reads TGTGCCAGCTCACCGTTTCTGGGCAACAATGAGCAGTTCTTC. Encoded protein: CASSPFLGNNEQFF.

V is TRBV11-1 and J is TRBJ1-2; D possibly corresponds to TRBD1 (6 bases). Germline-derived CDR1 and CDR2 are SGHAT and FQDESV (reference sequence). The CDR3 contains 13 residues. Between the trimmed V and J ends, which lost 4 bases and 1 base, there was a span of 7 bases. CDR3 nucleotide sequence: TGTGCCAGCAGCTCACAGGGTAACTATGGCTACACCTTC. It yields the protein CASSSQGNYGYTF.

V gene TRBV28 combines with J gene TRBJ1-5; possible D gene TRBD1, 6 bases. The CDR3 has 15 amino acids. Germline CDR1 is MDHEN and CDR2 is SYDVKM. Between the trimmed V and J ends, which lost 7 bases and 3 bases, there was a span of 16 bases. The CDR3 protein is CASTKRGGLNQPQHF. For the CDR3, the DNA is TGTGCCAGCACCAAAAGGGGGGGCCTCAATCAGCCCCAGCATTTT.

Points on this clone: Other DNA sequences in this sample translate to the same CDR3. V usage is TRBV3-1 (or the pseudogene TRBV3-2) and J usage is TRBJ2-4; the D gene is possibly TRBD2 (6 bases). Between the trimmed V and J ends, which lost 1 base and 1 base, there was a span of 14 bases. CDR1 and CDR2 (germline): LGHDT, YNNKEL (reference sequence). This CDR3 is 17 amino acids long. CDR3 loop: CASSQGDSRGAKNIQYF. The CDR3 bases are TGTGCCAGCAGCCAAGGGGACTCCCGGGGGGCCAAAAACATTCAGTACTTC.

A remark on this clone: The same CDR3 also results from other DNA sequences found in this sample. V gene TRBV18 combines with J gene TRBJ2-7, with TRBD1 identical over 8 bases. The J segment lost 2 bases and the V segment lost 3 bases, leaving 3 bases of the junction unmatched. Germline CDR1 reads KGHSH; CDR2 reads LQKENI. The CDR3 runs to 14 residues. DNA of the CDR3: TGTGCCAGCTCACCCGGGACAGGTCCCTACGAGCAGTACTTC. Translation: CASSPGTGPYEQYF.

V gene TRBV21-1 combines with J gene TRBJ1-6; the table's D call of TRBD1 was not tested on the DNA. TRBV21-1 counts as a pseudogene. The CDR3 is made up of 19 amino acids. The chain's CDR3 is CASSPVDRAGFPYNSPLHF. The CDR3 region has the DNA TGTGCCAGCAGCCCAGTCGACAGGGCTGGATTTCCCTATAATTCACCCCTCCACTTT.

This clone was recorded a few times. This chain uses TRBV7-9 with TRBJ1-1; D is undetermined. The CDR3 runs 14 residues. Trimming removed 11 bases at V and 0 bases at J, with 16 bases between. From germline, CDR1 is SEHNR and CDR2 FQNEAQ (reference sequence). This chain's CDR3 is CAGSLGSLNTEAFF. In DNA form, the CDR3 reads TGTGCCGGGTCCCTAGGGAGCTTGAACACTGAAGCTTTCTTT.

The chain joins TRBV3-1 (or the pseudogene TRBV3-2) to TRBJ2-3, with D hard to call. The CDR3 sequence is 13 residues long. The V gene lost 1 base and the J gene lost 2 bases, with 4 bases spanning the gap. Germline lookup yields CDR1 LGHDT and CDR2 YNNKEL (reference sequence). CDR3 coding DNA: TGTGCCAGCAGCCAAGCCCACACAGATACGCAGTATTTT. Protein sequence: CASSQAHTDTQYF.

V is TRBV6-5 and J is TRBJ2-3; TRBD2 is a possible D gene (5 bases). The CDR3 has 14 residues. The germline V and J ends were trimmed by 5 bases and 1 base, with 10 bases remaining between them. Germline V CDR1 and CDR2: MNHEY, SVGAGI. DNA for the CDR3: TGTGCCAGCAGTAGGACTCCTGGCACAGATACGCAGTATTTT. Protein: CASSRTPGTDTQYF.

V gene TRBV7-2 combines with J gene TRBJ1-5; TRBD1 agrees at 8 bases. In germline, CDR1 is SGHTA, CDR2 FQGNSA. With V trimmed by 4 bases and J by 3 bases, 5 bases remained unmatched. The CDR3 consists of 15 residues. CDR3 in amino acids: CASSSRDRSNQPQHF. CDR3 bases: TGTGCCAGCAGCTCCCGGGACAGGTCCAATCAGCCCCAGCATTTT. Full variable domain (remainder filled in from reference TRBV7-2 and TRBJ1-5): GAGVSQSPSNKVTEKGKDVELRCDPISGHTALYWYRQSLGQGLEFLIYFQGNSAPDKSGLPSDRFSAERTGGSVSTLTIQRTQQEDSAVYLCASSSRDRSNQPQHFGDGTRLSIL.

The rearrangement links TRBV28 to TRBJ2-1, with D perhaps TRBD1 (6 bases). Trimming cost V 4 bases and J 6 bases, with 19 bases left between them. The V gene's germline CDR1 is MDHEN and CDR2 SYDVKM. The CDR3 totals 16 residues. The CDR3 spells CASSSSTGNRPNEQFF. CDR3 in DNA: TGTGCCAGCAGTTCGTCGACAGGCAACAGACCCAATGAGCAGTTCTTC.

V gene TRBV12-1 combines with J gene TRBJ1-6. TRBV12-1 is deemed a pseudogene. This CDR3 is 16 amino acids long. CDR3 DNA: TGTGCCAGCAGCTTTGAGCCCGCGGGGTTGGATTCACCCCTCCACTTT. Translation gives CASSFEPAGLDSPLHF.